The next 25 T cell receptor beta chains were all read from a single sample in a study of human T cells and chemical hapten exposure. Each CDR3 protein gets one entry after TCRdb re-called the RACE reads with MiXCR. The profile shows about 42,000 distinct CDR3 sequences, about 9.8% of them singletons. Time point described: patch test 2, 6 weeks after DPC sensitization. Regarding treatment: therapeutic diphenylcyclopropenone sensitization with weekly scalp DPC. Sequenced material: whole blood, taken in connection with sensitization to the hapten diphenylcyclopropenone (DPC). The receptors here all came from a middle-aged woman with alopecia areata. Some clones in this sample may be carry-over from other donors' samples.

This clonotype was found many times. The CDR3 protein is CSVETGGPGNEQFF. The CDR3 DNA sequence: TGCAGCGTTGAGACTGGGGGGCCGGGGAATGAGCAGTTCTTC. The V gene is TRBV29-1, the J gene TRBJ2-1; perhaps D is TRBD1 or TRBD2 (6 bases each). Germline V gene lookup returns CDR1 SQVTM and CDR2 ANQGSEA. The V gene lost 3 bases and the J gene lost 7 bases, with 16 bases spanning the gap. The CDR3 has 14 residues.

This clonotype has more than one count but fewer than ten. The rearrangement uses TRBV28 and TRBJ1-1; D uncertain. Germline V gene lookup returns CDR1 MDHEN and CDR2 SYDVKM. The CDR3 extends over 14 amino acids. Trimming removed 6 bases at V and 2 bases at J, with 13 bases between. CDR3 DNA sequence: TGTGCCAGCAGCCATATCCGGGATAACACTGAAGCTTTCTTT. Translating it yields CASSHIRDNTEAFF.

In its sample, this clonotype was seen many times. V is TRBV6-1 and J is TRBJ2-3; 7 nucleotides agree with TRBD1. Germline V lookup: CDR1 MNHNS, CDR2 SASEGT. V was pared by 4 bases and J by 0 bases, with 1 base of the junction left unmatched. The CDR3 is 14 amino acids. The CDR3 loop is CASSVRGSTDTQYF. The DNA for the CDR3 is TGTGCCAGCAGTGTCAGGGGGAGCACAGATACGCAGTATTTT.

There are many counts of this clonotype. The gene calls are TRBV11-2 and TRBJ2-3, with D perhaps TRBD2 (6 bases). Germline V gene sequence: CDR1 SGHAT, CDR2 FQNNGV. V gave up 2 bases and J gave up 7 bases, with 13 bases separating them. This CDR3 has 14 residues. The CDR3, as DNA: TGTGCCAGCAGCTTACTAGCGAGCGAAAATACGCAGTATTTT. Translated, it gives CASSLLASENTQYF.

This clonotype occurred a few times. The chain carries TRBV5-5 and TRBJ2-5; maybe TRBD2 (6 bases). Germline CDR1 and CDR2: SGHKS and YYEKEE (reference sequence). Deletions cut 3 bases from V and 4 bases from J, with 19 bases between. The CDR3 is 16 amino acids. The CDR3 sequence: CASSSYGRGGSETQYF. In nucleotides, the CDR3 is TGTGCCAGCAGCTCCTACGGGAGAGGAGGATCAGAGACCCAGTACTTC.

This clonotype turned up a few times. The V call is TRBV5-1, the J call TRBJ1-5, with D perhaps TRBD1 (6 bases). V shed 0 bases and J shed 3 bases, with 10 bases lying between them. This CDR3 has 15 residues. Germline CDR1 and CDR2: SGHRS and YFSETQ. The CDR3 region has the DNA TGCGCCAGCAGCTTGGAGGGACAAGCCAATCAGCCCCAGCATTTT. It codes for CASSLEGQANQPQHF.

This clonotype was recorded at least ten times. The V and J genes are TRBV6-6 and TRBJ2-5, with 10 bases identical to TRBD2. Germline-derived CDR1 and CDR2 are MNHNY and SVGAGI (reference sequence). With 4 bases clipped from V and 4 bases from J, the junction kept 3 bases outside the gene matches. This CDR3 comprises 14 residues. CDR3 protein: CASSFVAGGETQYF. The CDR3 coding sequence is TGTGCCAGCAGTTTCGTAGCGGGGGGAGAGACCCAGTACTTC.

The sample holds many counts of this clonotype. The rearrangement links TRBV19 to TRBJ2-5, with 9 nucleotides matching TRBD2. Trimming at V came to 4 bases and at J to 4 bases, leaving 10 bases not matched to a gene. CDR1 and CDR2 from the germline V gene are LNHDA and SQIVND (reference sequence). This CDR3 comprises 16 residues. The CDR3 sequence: CASSSLKRGATETQYF. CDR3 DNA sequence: TGTGCCAGTAGTAGTTTAAAGCGGGGGGCCACAGAGACCCAGTACTTC.

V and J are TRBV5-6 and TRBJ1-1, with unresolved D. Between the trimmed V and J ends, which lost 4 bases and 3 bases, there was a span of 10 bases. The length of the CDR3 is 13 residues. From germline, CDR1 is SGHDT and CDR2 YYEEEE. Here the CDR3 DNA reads TGTGCCAGCAGCCCGGGGTTATACACTGAAGCTTTCTTT. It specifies CASSPGLYTEAFF.

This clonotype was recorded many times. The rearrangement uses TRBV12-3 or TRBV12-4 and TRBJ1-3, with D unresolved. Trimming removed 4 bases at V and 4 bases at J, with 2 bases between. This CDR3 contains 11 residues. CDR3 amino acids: CASSYGNTIYF. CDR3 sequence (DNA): TGTGCCAGCAGTTACGGAAACACCATATATTTT.

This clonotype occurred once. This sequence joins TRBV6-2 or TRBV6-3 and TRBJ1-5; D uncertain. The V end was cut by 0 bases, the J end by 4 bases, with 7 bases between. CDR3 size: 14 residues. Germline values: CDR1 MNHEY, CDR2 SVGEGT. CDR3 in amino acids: CASSYSPENQPQHF. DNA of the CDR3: TGTGCCAGCAGTTACTCTCCAGAGAATCAGCCCCAGCATTTT.

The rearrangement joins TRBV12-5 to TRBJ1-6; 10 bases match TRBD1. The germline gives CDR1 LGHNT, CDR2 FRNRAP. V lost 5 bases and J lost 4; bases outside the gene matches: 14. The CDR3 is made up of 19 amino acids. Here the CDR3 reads CASGLGTGVGYEYNSPLHF. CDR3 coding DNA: TGTGCTAGTGGTCTAGGGACAGGGGTCGGGTACGAGTATAATTCACCCCTCCACTTT.

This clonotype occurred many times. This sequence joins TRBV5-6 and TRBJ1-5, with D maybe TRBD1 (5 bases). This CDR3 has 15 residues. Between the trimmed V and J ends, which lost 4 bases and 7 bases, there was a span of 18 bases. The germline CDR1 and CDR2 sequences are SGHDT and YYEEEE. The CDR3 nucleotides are TGTGCCAGCAGCCTGACCCCCGGGGGTAAGCAGCCCCAGCATTTT. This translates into CASSLTPGGKQPQHF.

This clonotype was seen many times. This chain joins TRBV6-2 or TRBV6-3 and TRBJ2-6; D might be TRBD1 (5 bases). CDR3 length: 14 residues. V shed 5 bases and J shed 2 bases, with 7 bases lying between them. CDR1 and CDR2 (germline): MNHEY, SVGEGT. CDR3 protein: CASSQGTGANVLTF. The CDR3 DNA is TGTGCCAGCAGTCAGGGTACTGGGGCCAACGTCCTGACTTTC.

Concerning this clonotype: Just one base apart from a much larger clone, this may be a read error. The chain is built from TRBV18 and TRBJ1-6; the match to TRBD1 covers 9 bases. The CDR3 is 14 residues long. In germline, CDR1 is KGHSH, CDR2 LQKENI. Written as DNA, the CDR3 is TGTGTCAGCTCACCTACAGGGGGCAATTCACCCCTCCACTTT. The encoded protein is CVSSPTGGNSPLHF.

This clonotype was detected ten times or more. DNA of the CDR3: TGCAGTGCTAGACGGACTAGCGGGGAATGGGATACGCAGTATTTT. Translated, it gives CSARRTSGEWDTQYF. The chain employs TRBV20-1 and TRBJ2-3, with 12 nucleotides matching TRBD2. Germline values: CDR1 DFQATT, CDR2 SNEGSKA (reference sequence). The ends lost 2 bases at V and 6 bases at J; junction bases unmatched: 6. The CDR3 is 15 residues long.

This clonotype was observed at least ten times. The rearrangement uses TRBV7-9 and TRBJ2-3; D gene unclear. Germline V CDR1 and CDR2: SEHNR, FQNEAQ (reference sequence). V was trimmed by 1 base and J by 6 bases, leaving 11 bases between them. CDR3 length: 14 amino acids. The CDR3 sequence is CASSLGASSDTQYF. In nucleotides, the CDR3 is TGTGCCAGCAGCTTAGGGGCTAGTTCCGATACGCAGTATTTT.

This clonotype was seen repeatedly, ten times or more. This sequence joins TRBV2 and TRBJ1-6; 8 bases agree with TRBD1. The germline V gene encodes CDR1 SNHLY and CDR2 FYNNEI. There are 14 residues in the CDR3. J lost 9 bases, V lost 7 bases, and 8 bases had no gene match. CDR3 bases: TGTGCCAGCACCGCGGACAGGGCGGGTTCACCCCTCCACTTT. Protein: CASTADRAGSPLHF.

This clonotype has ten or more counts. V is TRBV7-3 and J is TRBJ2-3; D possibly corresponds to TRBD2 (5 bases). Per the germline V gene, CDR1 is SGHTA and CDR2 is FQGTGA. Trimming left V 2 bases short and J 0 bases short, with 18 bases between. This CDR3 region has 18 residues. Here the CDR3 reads CASSLSKDEGFSTDTQYF. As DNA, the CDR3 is TGTGCCAGCAGCTTATCTAAGGACGAGGGATTCAGCACAGATACGCAGTATTTT. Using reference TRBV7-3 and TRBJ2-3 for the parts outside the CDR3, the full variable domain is GAGVSQTPSNKVTEKGKYVELRCDPISGHTALYWYRQSLGQGPEFLIYFQGTGAADDSGLPNDRFFAVRPEGSVSTLKIQRTERGDSAVYLCASSLSKDEGFSTDTQYFGPGTRLTVL.

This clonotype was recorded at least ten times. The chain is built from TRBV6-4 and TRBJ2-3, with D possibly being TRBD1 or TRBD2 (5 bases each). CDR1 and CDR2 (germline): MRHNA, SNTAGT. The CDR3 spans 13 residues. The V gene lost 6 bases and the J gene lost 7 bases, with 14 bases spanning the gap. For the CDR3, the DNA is TGTGCCAGCAGCGGGGATGGGGGATATACGCAGTATTTT. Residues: CASSGDGGYTQYF.

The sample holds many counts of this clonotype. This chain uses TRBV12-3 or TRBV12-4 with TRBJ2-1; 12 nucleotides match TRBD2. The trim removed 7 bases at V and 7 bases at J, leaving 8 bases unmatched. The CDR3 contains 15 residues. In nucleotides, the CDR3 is TGTGCCAGCAATCTAAGGACTAGCGGGGCGAATGAGCAGTTCTTC. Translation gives CASNLRTSGANEQFF.

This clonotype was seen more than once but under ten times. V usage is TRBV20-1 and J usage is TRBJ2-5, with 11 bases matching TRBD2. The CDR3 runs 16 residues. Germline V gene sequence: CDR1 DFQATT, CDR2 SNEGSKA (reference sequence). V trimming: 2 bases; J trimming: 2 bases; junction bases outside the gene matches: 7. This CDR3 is CSARPLAGGPQETQYF. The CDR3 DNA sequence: TGCAGTGCTAGACCCTTAGCGGGGGGGCCTCAAGAGACCCAGTACTTC.

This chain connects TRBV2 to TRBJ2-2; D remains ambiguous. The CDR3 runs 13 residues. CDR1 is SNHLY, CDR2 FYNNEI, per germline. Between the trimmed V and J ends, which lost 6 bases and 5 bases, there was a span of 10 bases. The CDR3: CASRGLRTGELFF. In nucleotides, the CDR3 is TGTGCCAGCAGGGGGTTGAGGACCGGGGAGCTGTTTTTT.

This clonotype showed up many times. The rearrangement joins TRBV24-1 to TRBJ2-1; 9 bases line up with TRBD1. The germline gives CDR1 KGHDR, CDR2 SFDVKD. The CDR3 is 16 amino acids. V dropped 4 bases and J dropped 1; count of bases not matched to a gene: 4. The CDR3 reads CATSDRGQGSYNEQFF. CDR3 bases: TGTGCCACCAGTGACCGGGGACAGGGATCCTACAATGAGCAGTTCTTC.

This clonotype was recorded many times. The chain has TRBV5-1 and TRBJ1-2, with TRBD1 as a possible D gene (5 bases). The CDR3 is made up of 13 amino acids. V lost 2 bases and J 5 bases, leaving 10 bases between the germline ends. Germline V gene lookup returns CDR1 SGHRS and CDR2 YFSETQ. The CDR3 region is CASSFQQEYGYTF. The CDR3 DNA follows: TGCGCCAGCAGCTTTCAACAGGAATATGGCTACACCTTC.